This T cell receptor beta chain was found in a study of T cells in Graves' hyperthyroidism and ophthalmopathy. CDR3 size: 13 residues. Looked up from germline, CDR1 is ENHRY and CDR2 is SYGVKD. With 2 bases removed from V and 4 bases from J, the gap between germline ends came to 8 bases. Amplification of TCR beta CDR3 regions was performed using RNA transcripts as template. Initially, a first-round RT-PCR of the TCR CDR3 employed the HTBI primer set. TCRdb passed the multiplex PCR reads through MiXCR, listing each CDR3 protein once. The data show hundreds of thousands of distinct CDR3 sequences, with around 15% seen just once and less than 4.5% held by the top ten. General observations from the study: Blood samples included most of the expanded thyroid clonotypes exceeding 0.001.

Those with hyperthyroidism were 18 to 65 years old, newly diagnosed, and ill for under 2 months. Concerning this clonotype: What it binds is unknown.

The TCR sequence derives from a woman in her 30s with Graves' hyperthyroidism. The sequencing input was blood. This chain joins TRBV10-3 and TRBJ1-1; D is uncertain. The CDR3 sequence is CAISEGFRTEAFF. CDR3 bases: TGTGCCATCAGTGAGGGTTTTCGCACTGAAGCTTTCTTT.